Below, one TCR beta chain is given with its context. This record comes from a study of blood T cell repertoires in COVID-19. Study background: The United States, Italy and Spain provided the acute and convalescent COVID-19 samples. T cells, B-cell-depleted T cells, or PBMCs provided the cDNA or gDNA that served as material.

Sequencing used immunoSEQ multiplex PCR; TCRdb keeps in-frame clones, though not all of them. Here the sample spans about 53,000 clones, just under 85% being singletons. What was sequenced was peripheral blood. The sequence was obtained from a human donor in a cohort sampled during active COVID-19.

CDR3 loop: CASSDPTGSYEQYF. The DNA for the CDR3 is TGTGCCAGCAGTGATCCGACAGGCAGCTACGAGCAGTACTTC. The chain has TRBV6-1 and TRBJ2-7, with D possibly TRBD1 on 6 matching bases. CDR1 and CDR2 (germline): MNHNS, SASEGT. V gave up 3 bases and J gave up 3 bases, with 12 bases separating them. This CDR3 is built from 14 residues.